Shown below are 25 T cell receptor beta chains from a single sample sequenced in a study of low-dose radiotherapy and immunotherapy resistance in tumors. Alpha- and beta-chain coverage of first-strand cDNA came from TRAV- and TRBV-specific primers. Both a constant-region primer and a V-primer adapter served to amplify TCRs across roughly 21 PCR cycles. A single record per CDR3 protein comes from TCRdb applying MiXCR to the reads. Among about 7,300 distinct CDR3 sequences listed, 70% to 85% were seen once. Source of these receptors: a human donor with advanced metastatic prostate, ovarian, gallbladder or colorectal cancer (not recorded which). This table probably holds off-target reads from a library built for another chain.

CDR3 coding DNA: TGTGCCAGCAGCTTAGAGGCTCCGACTAGCGGGGGAACCTACGAGCAGTACTTC. Translation gives CASSLEAPTSGGTYEQYF. The gene calls are TRBV11-2 and TRBJ2-7; TRBD2 matches at 12 bases. Germline V gene sequence: CDR1 SGHAT, CDR2 FQNNGV. The CDR3 has 18 amino acids. Trimming took 0 bases from V and 2 from J; bases not matched to a gene: 8. Full variable domain (missing parts from reference TRBV11-2 and TRBJ2-7): EAGVAQSPRYKIIEKRQSVAFWCNPISGHATLYWYQQILGQGPKLLIQFQNNGVVDDSQLPKDRFSAERLKGVDSTLKIQPAKLEDSAVYLCASSLEAPTSGGTYEQYFGPGTRLTVT.

This clonotype has only one observation. The chain is built from TRBV2 and TRBJ2-2; TRBD1 is a possible D gene (6 bases). CDR1 is SNHLY, CDR2 FYNNEI, per germline. Deletions cut 5 bases from V and 0 bases from J, with 16 bases between. The CDR3 has 17 residues. CDR3 sequence (DNA): TGTGCCAGCAGTTTTCATGAACGGACAGCGAACACCGGGGAGCTGTTTTTT. Translated: CASSFHERTANTGELFF. The variable domain in full, completed from reference TRBV2 and TRBJ2-2, reads EPEVTQTPSHQVTQMGQEVILRCVPISNHLYFYWYRQILGQKVEFLVSFYNNEISEKSEIFDDQFSVERPDGSNFTLKIRSTKLEDSAMYFCASSFHERTANTGELFFGEGSRLTVL.

This chain links TRBV3-1 with TRBJ2-7; 16 bases are shared with TRBD2. CDR1 is LGHDT, CDR2 YNNKEL, per germline (reference sequence). CDR3 length: 17 amino acids. V lost 4 bases, J lost 4 bases, and 7 bases stayed unmatched. In nucleotides, the CDR3 is TGTGCCAGCAGCCTCCTCGGGACTAGCGGGGGGGGGTACGAGCAGTACTTC. Its translation: CASSLLGTSGGGYEQYF.

The rearrangement joins TRBV6-5 to TRBJ1-1; D is unresolved. V shed 2 bases and J shed 0 bases, with 7 bases lying between them. The CDR3 is 14 residues long. In germline, CDR1 is MNHEY, CDR2 SVGAGI. CDR3 in DNA: TGTGCCAGCAGTTACAACGGTCTGAACACTGAAGCTTTCTTT. It yields the protein CASSYNGLNTEAFF.

In its sample, this clonotype was seen once. This chain uses TRBV24-1 with TRBJ2-5; D is ambiguous. The CDR3 runs to 13 residues. Trimming took 3 bases from V and 1 from J, leaving 5 bases between them. Germline assignment: CDR1 KGHDR and CDR2 SFDVKD. The DNA for the CDR3 is TGTGCCACCAGTGATCCGTCCCAAGAGACCCAGTACTTC. Translation gives CATSDPSQETQYF.

The chain couples TRBV29-1 to TRBJ2-7, with TRBD1 matching over 8 bases. Germline V gives CDR1 SQVTM, CDR2 ANQGSEA. The V and J ends lost 4 bases and 4 bases, in that order; junction bases with no gene match: 3. CDR3 length equals 12 residues. CDR3 sequence (DNA): TGCAGCGTTGCAGGGGGCCGGTACGAGCAGTACTTC. It yields the protein CSVAGGRYEQYF.

V gene TRBV5-1 combines with J gene TRBJ2-1; the D is unclear. The CDR3 loop spans 13 amino acids. Trimming pared 4 bases from V and 4 bases from J, leaving 9 bases between. Germline values: CDR1 SGHRS, CDR2 YFSETQ. This CDR3 is CASSLPSYNEQFF. The CDR3 region has the DNA TGCGCCAGCAGCCTCCCCAGTTACAATGAGCAGTTCTTC.

The J gene is TRBJ2-3, the V gene TRBV12-3 or TRBV12-4; unclear D gene. The V and J ends lost 0 bases and 0 bases respectively, with 10 bases between them. The CDR3 consists of 16 residues. Here the CDR3 reads CASSLARLPSTDTQYF. The CDR3 bases are TGTGCCAGCAGTTTAGCGAGGCTCCCTAGCACAGATACGCAGTATTTT.

The rearrangement links TRBV7-2 to TRBJ2-3, with 8 bases fitting TRBD2. The CDR3 contains 16 residues. The germline V gene has CDR1 SGHTA and CDR2 FQGNSA. V lost 1 base to trimming and J lost 6 bases; unmatched junction nucleotides: 9. The chain's CDR3 is CASSLVSGGRWDTQYF. The CDR3 DNA reads as TGTGCCAGCAGCTTAGTCAGCGGGGGCCGGTGGGATACGCAGTATTTT.

The chain is built from TRBV20-1 and TRBJ2-5, with TRBD2 identical over 9 bases. Unmatched junction bases numbered 5, after V lost 5 bases and J lost 1 base. Per the germline V gene, CDR1 is DFQATT and CDR2 is SNEGSKA (reference sequence). The CDR3 extends over 14 amino acids. The CDR3 loop is CSAAGGYSQETQYF. The CDR3 region has the DNA TGCAGTGCTGCGGGGGGGTATAGCCAAGAGACCCAGTACTTC.

The chain joins TRBV6-2 or TRBV6-3 to TRBJ1-4, with unresolved D. V lost 5 bases, J lost 3 bases, and 10 bases lay in between. The CDR3 length is 14 residues. Per germline, CDR1 MNHEY and CDR2 SVGEGT. CDR3 region: CASSALRSNEKLFF. DNA for the CDR3: TGTGCCAGCAGTGCCCTCCGGTCTAATGAAAAACTGTTTTTT.

The chain links TRBV12-3 or TRBV12-4 to TRBJ2-3; TRBD1 matches at 10 bases. The CDR3 sequence is 14 residues long. Germline trimming cut 6 bases from V and 3 bases from J; bases unmatched to any gene: 3. The CDR3 DNA reads as TGTGCCAGCAGCGACAGGGGGCGAACAGATACGCAGTATTTT. This codes for CASSDRGRTDTQYF.

The count of this clonotype is one. The chain joins TRBV21-1 to TRBJ2-7; the table gives TRBD1 as D, unverified against the DNA. TRBV21-1 is a listed pseudogene. CDR3 length: 13 residues. CDR3 loop: CASIRRGSYEQYF. As DNA, the CDR3 is TGTGCCAGCATCCGCAGGGGTTCCTACGAGCAGTACTTC.

The chain employs TRBV2 and TRBJ2-7; D unclear. The V gene's germline CDR1 is SNHLY and CDR2 FYNNEI. This CDR3 has 14 residues. Trimming shortened V by 9 bases and J by 2 bases, and 17 bases separated the two germline ends. CDR3 nucleotide sequence: TGTGCCAGGCACGGCTATATAGGGCCCTACGAGCAGTACTTC. Translated, it gives CARHGYIGPYEQYF. The full variable domain, in which reference TRBV2 and TRBJ2-7 provide the parts outside the CDR3, is EPEVTQTPSHQVTQMGQEVILRCVPISNHLYFYWYRQILGQKVEFLVSFYNNEISEKSEIFDDQFSVERPDGSNFTLKIRSTKLEDSAMYFCARHGYIGPYEQYFGPGTRLTVT.

With regard to this clonotype: One junction end disagrees with the germline gene, perhaps due to a read error. The chain carries TRBV5-5 and TRBJ2-3; the D gene is possibly TRBD2 (5 bases). The CDR3 spans 15 residues. Germline V gene sequence: CDR1 SGHKS, CDR2 YYEKEE (reference sequence). The CDR3 spells CASNLQPGSTDTQYF. The DNA for the CDR3 is TGTGCCAGCAACTTGCAACCGGGGAGCACAGATACGCAGTATTTT.

About this clonotype: The germline gene is not matched at one end of the junction; a read error may be the cause. This chain's CDR3 is CSVALGGRSQRDF. The CDR3 DNA is TGCAGCGTTGCGCTTGGGGGACGATCACAAAGGGACTTC. The V and J genes are TRBV29-1 and TRBJ2-5; D tentatively reads TRBD1 or TRBD2 (5 bases each). The length of the CDR3 is 13 residues. Germline V gives CDR1 SQVTM, CDR2 ANQGSEA.

There are a few counts of this clonotype. V usage is TRBV5-1 and J usage is TRBJ1-1; 7 bases match TRBD1. This CDR3 has 14 amino acids. CDR1 is SGHRS and CDR2 is YFSETQ in the germline V gene. With 4 bases clipped from V and 2 bases from J, the junction kept 5 bases outside the gene matches. DNA of the CDR3: TGCGCCAGCAGCCAAGGACAGGTCAACACTGAAGCTTTCTTT. Protein: CASSQGQVNTEAFF.

The chain couples TRBV2 to TRBJ2-2, with a weak D call TRBD1 (7 bases). This CDR3 contains 16 residues. The V gene lost 6 bases and the J gene lost 4 bases, with 18 bases spanning the gap. Per germline, CDR1 SNHLY and CDR2 FYNNEI. The CDR3 DNA reads TGTGCCAGCAGCCCGGACAGGCCGCGGGGCACCGGGGAGCTGTTTTTT. Encoded protein: CASSPDRPRGTGELFF.

In nucleotides, the CDR3 is TGTGCCAGCAGCTCGGAGGGGGGCACTGAAGCTTTCTTT. Amino acids: CASSSEGGTEAFF. The V gene is TRBV5-6, the J gene TRBJ1-1, with D possibly matching TRBD1 (6 bases). V gave up 3 bases and J gave up 4 bases, with 10 bases separating them. This CDR3 contains 13 residues. Germline CDR1 SGHDT, CDR2 YYEEEE.

The rearrangement uses TRBV10-3 and TRBJ1-2; the match to TRBD1 covers 8 bases. This CDR3 is built from 15 residues. The trim removed 6 bases at V and 2 bases at J, leaving 8 bases unmatched. Germline V gene sequence: CDR1 ENHRY, CDR2 SYGVKD. Written as DNA, the CDR3 is TGTGCCATCAGCATCGGGACAGGCGAGAACTATGGCTACACCTTC. It specifies CAISIGTGENYGYTF.

The rearrangement joins TRBV5-1 to TRBJ2-7, with D hard to call. CDR1 and CDR2 from the germline V gene are SGHRS and YFSETQ. The CDR3 has 15 amino acids. The V and J ends lost 5 bases and 2 bases respectively, with 17 bases between them. CDR3: CASRVGADIAYEQYF. The DNA for the CDR3 is TGCGCCAGCAGGGTAGGCGCAGACATAGCCTACGAGCAGTACTTC.

V and J are TRBV6-2 or TRBV6-3 and TRBJ2-1, with 13 bases aligning to TRBD2. CDR1 and CDR2 from the germline V gene are MNHEY and SVGEGT. With V trimmed by 4 bases and J by 4 bases, 7 bases remained unmatched. This CDR3 has 17 residues. CDR3 nucleotide sequence: TGTGCCAGCAGTTTCCGGACTAGCGGGGGCCTTTACAATGAGCAGTTCTTC. Protein sequence: CASSFRTSGGLYNEQFF.

V and J are TRBV11-2 and TRBJ2-1, with no clear D. The length of the CDR3 is 15 residues. The ends were cut back, 3 bases at V and 3 bases at J, with 12 bases in the middle. Germline-derived CDR1 and CDR2 are SGHAT and FQNNGV. CDR3 in amino acids: CASSFLLKLYNEQFF. DNA of the CDR3: TGTGCCAGCAGCTTCTTGCTAAAGCTCTACAATGAGCAGTTCTTC.

The chain recombines TRBV7-9 with TRBJ2-7, with TRBD2 as a possible D gene (6 bases). Per the germline V gene, CDR1 is SEHNR and CDR2 is FQNEAQ (reference sequence). This CDR3 spans 13 amino acids. V was clipped by 7 bases and J by 3 bases, with 13 bases between them. The CDR3 sequence: CASITDGSYEQYF. The DNA for the CDR3 is TGTGCCAGCATCACGGACGGGAGCTACGAGCAGTACTTC. The complete variable domain, with remaining parts taken from reference TRBV7-9 and TRBJ2-7, reads DTGVSQNPRHKITKRGQNVTFRCDPISEHNRLYWYRQTLGQGPEFLTYFQNEAQLEKSRLLSDRFSAERPKGSFSTLEIQRTEQGDSAMYLCASITDGSYEQYFGPGTRLTVT.

V is TRBV10-2 and J is TRBJ2-7; no clear D. The CDR3 runs 11 residues. CDR1 WSHSY and CDR2 SAAADI come from the germline V gene. The V gene lost 4 bases and the J gene lost 0 bases, with 1 base spanning the gap. The CDR3 DNA sequence: TGCGCCAGCAGTGTCTCCTACGAGCAGTACTTC. This encodes CASSVSYEQYF.